These 23 T cell receptor beta chains originate from one sample sequenced in a study of Graves' ophthalmopathy and Graves' hyperthyroidism (dated by TCRdb to the late 2010s). TCRdb shows the sequencer as Illumina HiSeq 2000. TCR beta CDR3 regions were amplified from RNA transcripts for repertoire sequencing. The first round was an RT-PCR using HTBI primers with the Qiagen OneStep RT-PCR kit, and this first round was followed by a second-round multiplex PCR, then size selection and purification. TCRdb reprocessing: public reads trimmed at Q25 with fastp, clones called with MiXCR, in-frame beta chains kept. For every CDR3 protein sequence, its rows merge into one entry that carries the most common genes and DNA. The sample has about 620,000 distinct CDR3 sequences on record, around a fifth of them singletons. The ten most abundant clones make up more than 5.5% of the sample. The specimen sequenced was peripheral blood. The origin of the receptors is a woman between 18 and 29 years old with stable Graves' hyperthyroidism. Some clones in this sample may be carry-over from other donors' samples. Donor details come from another sample of the same person, matched by shared clones.

This clonotype was seen many times. This chain links TRBV27 with TRBJ2-5; 10 bases line up with TRBD1. V lost 7 bases and J lost 5; bases outside the gene matches: 7. The CDR3 extends over 14 amino acids. The germline gives CDR1 MNHEY, CDR2 SMNVEV (reference sequence). The CDR3 loop reads CASNDRGLEETQYF. Written as DNA, the CDR3 is TGTGCCAGCAACGACAGGGGGCTTGAGGAGACCCAGTACTTC.

This clonotype was counted only a few times. The chain combines TRBV7-3 with TRBJ1-1, with D maybe TRBD1 (6 bases). The CDR3 loop spans 15 amino acids. V was shortened by 4 bases and J by 3 bases, with 15 bases between the two germline ends. The germline CDR1 and CDR2 sequences are SGHTA and FQGTGA. The CDR3 loop is CASSSPGVMHTEAFF. For the CDR3, the DNA is TGTGCCAGCAGCTCACCAGGGGTGATGCACACTGAAGCTTTCTTT.

This clonotype was seen repeatedly, ten times or more. CDR3 in amino acids: CASSKTSGRAIRREQYF. For the CDR3, the DNA is TGTGCCAGCAGTAAGACTAGCGGGAGGGCTATCCGGCGCGAGCAGTACTTC. The chain is built from TRBV28 and TRBJ2-7; 14 nucleotides align to TRBD2. Germline CDR1 is MDHEN and CDR2 is SYDVKM. The trim removed 5 bases at V and 6 bases at J, leaving 12 bases unmatched. The CDR3 loop spans 17 amino acids.

This clonotype was recorded many times. The chain recombines TRBV20-1 with TRBJ1-1, with D uncertain. V gave up 6 bases and J gave up 1 base, with 12 bases separating them. Germline V gene data show CDR1 as DFQATT and CDR2 as SNEGSKA (reference sequence). The CDR3 contains 13 residues. This chain's CDR3 is CSAPRFQNTEAFF. CDR3 coding DNA: TGCAGTGCCCCCCGGTTCCAGAACACTGAAGCTTTCTTT.

This clonotype was seen ten or more times. The chain is built from TRBV20-1 and TRBJ1-2; D ambiguous. Trimming took off 1 base at V and 0 bases at J, with 3 bases between the two ends. The germline V gene has CDR1 DFQATT and CDR2 SNEGSKA (reference sequence). The CDR3 runs 12 residues. The CDR3 loop reads CSARGSNYGYTF. The CDR3 nucleotides read TGCAGTGCTAGAGGGTCTAACTATGGCTACACCTTC.

This clonotype was counted ten times or more. This chain connects TRBV20-1 to TRBJ2-5, with TRBD1 identical over 7 bases. Germline loops: CDR1 DFQATT, CDR2 SNEGSKA (reference sequence). The CDR3 is 15 amino acids. V trimming: 4 bases; J trimming: 1 base; junction bases outside the gene matches: 9. CDR3 protein: CSAKQHRGPQETQYF. The CDR3, as DNA: TGCAGTGCTAAGCAGCACAGGGGCCCCCAAGAGACCCAGTACTTC.

Concerning this clonotype itself: One junction end does not reproduce the germline sequence, and a read error may be involved. V gene TRBV12-3 or TRBV12-4 combines with J gene TRBJ2-7, with 8 bases aligning to TRBD1. This CDR3 is 15 amino acids long. CDR3 nucleotide sequence: TGCGCCAGCAGCCAACCCCGCAGGGGGCCGGGCGAGCAGTACTTC. Its translation: CASSQPRRGPGEQYF.

This chain links TRBV19 with TRBJ1-3; 7 bases fit TRBD1. J was trimmed by 0 bases and V by 1 base; bases with no gene match: 6. The CDR3 covers 17 residues. The germline CDR1 and CDR2 sequences are LNHDA and SQIVND (reference sequence). The CDR3 bases are TGTGCCAGTAGTATAGCCGCGACAGGGCTCTCTGGAAACACCATATATTTT. Translated: CASSIAATGLSGNTIYF.

In this sample, this clonotype turned up many times. V usage is TRBV6-5 and J usage is TRBJ1-5, with D possibly TRBD1 on 5 matching bases. V lost 0 bases and J 6 bases, leaving 12 bases between the germline ends. The CDR3 contains 15 residues. The germline V gene encodes CDR1 MNHEY and CDR2 SVGAGI. The CDR3 protein is CASSYSVGLLQPQHF. CDR3 nucleotide sequence: TGTGCCAGCAGTTACTCGGTGGGACTCCTTCAGCCCCAGCATTTT.

This clonotype was seen repeatedly, ten times or more. This chain connects TRBV20-1 to TRBJ2-6; D call uncertain. Trimming left V 5 bases short and J 0 bases short, with 11 bases between. The CDR3 contains 15 residues. Germline values: CDR1 DFQATT, CDR2 SNEGSKA (reference sequence). The CDR3 protein is CSAGDRSSGANVLTF. The CDR3 coding sequence is TGCAGTGCTGGTGACCGGAGCTCTGGGGCCAACGTCCTGACTTTC.

This clonotype was picked up one time. The chain joins TRBV30 to TRBJ1-1, with D tentatively TRBD1 (6 bases). V was pared by 3 bases and J by 5 bases, with 16 bases between. Germline CDR1 is GTSNPN and CDR2 is SVGIG (reference sequence). The CDR3 consists of 14 residues. The CDR3 DNA reads as TGTGCCTGGAGCGTGATCAGGGGCGGGACTGAAGCTTTCTTT. Amino acid sequence: CAWSVIRGGTEAFF. Combining the CDR3 with reference TRBV30 and TRBJ1-1 gives the whole variable domain SQTIHQWPATLVQPVGSPLSLECTVEGTSNPNLYWYRQAAGRGLQLLFYSVGIGQISSEVPQNLSASRPQDRQFILSSKKLLLSDSGFYLCAWSVIRGGTEAFFGQGTRLTVV.

There are many counts of this clonotype. The rearrangement links TRBV12-3 or TRBV12-4 to TRBJ1-2; 7 bases line up with TRBD1. V was pared by 5 bases and J by 6 bases, with 6 bases of the junction left unmatched. This CDR3 is built from 13 residues. CDR3 nucleotides: TGTGCCAGCAGTCGACAGGGCCCCCATGGCTACACCTTC. It yields the protein CASSRQGPHGYTF.

This clonotype was recorded many times. The CDR3, as DNA: TGTGCCAGCAGCTCAGCGAGGGGGCCATCCTACGAGCAGTACTTC. Its protein product is CASSSARGPSYEQYF. V usage is TRBV7-2 and J usage is TRBJ2-7; 7 positions agree with TRBD1. V lost 4 bases and J lost 1; bases outside the gene matches: 7. The CDR3 extends over 15 amino acids. Per the germline V gene, CDR1 is SGHTA and CDR2 is FQGNSA.

This clonotype has a handful of counts. The germline gene is not matched at one end of the junction; a read error may be the cause. The V gene is TRBV11-1, the J gene TRBJ1-6, with no clear D. Germline V gives CDR1 SGHAT, CDR2 FQDESV (reference sequence). The CDR3 covers 17 residues. CDR3 sequence (DNA): TGTGCCAGCAGCTCAGTGGACCGAAGTAGATATAATTCAGCCCTCCACTTT. Translating gives CASSSVDRSRYNSALHF.

At least ten counts were recorded for this clonotype. V is TRBV27 and J is TRBJ2-7; TRBD1 matches 12 bases. Germline CDR1 MNHEY, CDR2 SMNVEV (reference sequence). The trim removed 0 bases at V and 6 bases at J, leaving 6 bases unmatched. CDR3 length: 16 amino acids. The CDR3 nucleotides read TGTGCCAGCAGTTTATCCCCCGGGACAGGGGGCTCCGAGCAGTACTTC. Translating gives CASSLSPGTGGSEQYF.

The table lists this clonotype with many counts. This chain uses TRBV6-5 with TRBJ1-2, with 9 bases aligning to TRBD1. CDR1 and CDR2 from the germline V gene are MNHEY and SVGAGI. The V and J ends lost 2 bases and 6 bases, in that order; junction bases with no gene match: 4. The CDR3 spans 14 residues. The CDR3 DNA reads as TGTGCCAGCAGTTACCTGCGGACAGGGGATGGCTACACCTTC. Amino acids: CASSYLRTGDGYTF.

This clonotype was detected ten times or more. CDR3 in DNA: TGTGCCTGGAGTCACAGGCGTGCTTTCTTT. Its translation is CAWSHRRAFF. The J gene is TRBJ1-1, the V gene TRBV30; a possible D gene is TRBD1 (5 bases). The V gene lost 2 bases and the J gene lost 11 bases, with 9 bases spanning the gap. The V gene's germline CDR1 is GTSNPN and CDR2 SVGIG (reference sequence). The CDR3 runs 10 residues.

This clonotype was seen ten or more times. The V gene is TRBV20-1, the J gene TRBJ2-7; tentatively, D is TRBD2 (6 bases). The CDR3 loop spans 14 amino acids. V was clipped by 6 bases and J by 0 bases, with 15 bases between them. The V gene's germline CDR1 is DFQATT and CDR2 SNEGSKA (reference sequence). The CDR3 bases are TGCAGTGCGAATCTAGCGAGGAGCTCCTACGAGCAGTACTTC. Translating it yields CSANLARSSYEQYF.

This clonotype was seen only a few times. The chain recombines TRBV19 with TRBJ1-5, with D possibly being TRBD1 (5 bases). Germline assignment: CDR1 LNHDA and CDR2 SQIVND (reference sequence). The CDR3 has 15 residues. V lost 10 bases to trimming and J lost 2 bases, with 18 bases between them. The CDR3: CATRGWGNGNQPQHF. Written as DNA, the CDR3 is TGTGCCACCCGGGGGTGGGGCAACGGCAATCAGCCCCAGCATTTT.

The table lists this clonotype with many counts. The CDR3 here is CASSLTGGDSYEQYF. The DNA of the CDR3 is TGTGCCAGCAGTCTCACGGGGGGGGATTCCTACGAGCAGTACTTC. This chain connects TRBV6-5 to TRBJ2-7; 8 positions match TRBD2. V lost 5 bases to trimming and J lost 1 base; unmatched junction nucleotides: 7. The V gene's germline CDR1 is MNHEY and CDR2 SVGAGI. This CDR3 has 15 residues.

The chain recombines TRBV27 with TRBJ1-3; D remains unclear. With 0 bases removed from V and 0 bases from J, the gap between germline ends came to 6 bases. CDR3 length: 15 residues. In germline, CDR1 is MNHEY, CDR2 SMNVEV (reference sequence). CDR3 amino acids: CASSLSPTSGNTIYF. The CDR3, as DNA: TGTGCCAGCAGTTTATCACCCACCTCTGGAAACACCATATATTTT.

This clonotype was found a few times. The chain recombines TRBV6-5 with TRBJ1-1, with D unclear. CDR1 and CDR2 (germline): MNHEY, SVGAGI. Trimming removed 0 bases at V and 6 bases at J, with 2 bases between. The CDR3 extends over 11 amino acids. The CDR3 bases are TGTGCCAGCAGTTACTCGCCTGAAGCTTTCTTT. It codes for CASSYSPEAFF.

The V and J genes are TRBV20-1 and TRBJ1-5; D is undetermined. Germline loops: CDR1 DFQATT, CDR2 SNEGSKA (reference sequence). The CDR3 is made up of 14 amino acids. V was pared by 3 bases and J by 4 bases, with 13 bases between. The CDR3 protein is CSASRGLGNQPQHF. In DNA form, the CDR3 reads TGCAGTGCTAGTAGAGGGTTAGGGAATCAGCCCCAGCATTTT.